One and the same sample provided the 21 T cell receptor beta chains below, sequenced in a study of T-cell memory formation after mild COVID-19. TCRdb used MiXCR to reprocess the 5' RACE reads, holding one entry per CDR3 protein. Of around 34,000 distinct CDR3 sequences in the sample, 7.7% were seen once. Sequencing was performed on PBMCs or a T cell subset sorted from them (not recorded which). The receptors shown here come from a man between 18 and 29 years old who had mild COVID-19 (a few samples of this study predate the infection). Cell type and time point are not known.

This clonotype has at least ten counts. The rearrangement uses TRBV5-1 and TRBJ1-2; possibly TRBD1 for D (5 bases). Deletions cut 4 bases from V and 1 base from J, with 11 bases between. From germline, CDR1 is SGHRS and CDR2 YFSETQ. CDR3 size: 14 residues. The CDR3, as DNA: TGCGCCAGCAGCCGGGACGGAGATAACTATGGCTACACCTTC. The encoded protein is CASSRDGDNYGYTF.

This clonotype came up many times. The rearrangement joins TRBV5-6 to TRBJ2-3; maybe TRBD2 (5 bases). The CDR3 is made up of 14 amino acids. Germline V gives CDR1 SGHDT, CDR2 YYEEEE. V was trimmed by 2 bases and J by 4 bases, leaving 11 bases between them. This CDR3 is CASSLGLAADTQYF. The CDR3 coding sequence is TGTGCCAGCAGCTTAGGGCTAGCAGCAGATACGCAGTATTTT. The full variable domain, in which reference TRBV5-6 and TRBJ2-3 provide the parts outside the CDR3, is DAGVTQSPTHLIKTRGQQVTLRCSPKSGHDTVSWYQQALGQGPQFIFQYYEEEERQRGNFPDRFSGHQFPNYSSELNVNALLLGDSALYLCASSLGLAADTQYFGPGTRLTVL.

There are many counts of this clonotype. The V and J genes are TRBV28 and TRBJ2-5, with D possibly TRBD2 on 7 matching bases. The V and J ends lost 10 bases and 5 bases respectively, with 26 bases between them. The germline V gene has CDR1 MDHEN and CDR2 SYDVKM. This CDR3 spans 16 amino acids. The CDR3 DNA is TGTGCCACCACCTTCCACCCCCAGGGGAGGGTGGAGACCCAGTACTTC. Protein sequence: CATTFHPQGRVETQYF.

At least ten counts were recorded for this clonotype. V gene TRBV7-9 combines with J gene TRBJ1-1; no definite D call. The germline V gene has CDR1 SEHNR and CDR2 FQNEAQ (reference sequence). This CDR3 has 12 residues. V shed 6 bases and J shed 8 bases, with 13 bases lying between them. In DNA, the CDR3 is TGTGCCAGCAGTCGTGTGGTGGCCGAAGCTTTCTTT. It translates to CASSRVVAEAFF.

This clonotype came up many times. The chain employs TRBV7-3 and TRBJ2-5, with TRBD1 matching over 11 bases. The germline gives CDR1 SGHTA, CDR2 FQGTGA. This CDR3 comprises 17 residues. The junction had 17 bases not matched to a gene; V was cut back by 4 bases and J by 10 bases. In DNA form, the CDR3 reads TGTGCCAGCAGCTCCCACATCTTAGGACAGGGGGCGCGGGGCCAGTACTTC. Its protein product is CASSSHILGQGARGQYF.

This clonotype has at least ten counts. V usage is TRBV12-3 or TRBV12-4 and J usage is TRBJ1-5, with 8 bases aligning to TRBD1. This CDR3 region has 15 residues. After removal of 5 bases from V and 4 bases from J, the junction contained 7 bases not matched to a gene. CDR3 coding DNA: TGTGCCAGCAGTCACGGGACAGGACTGAATCAGCCCCAGCATTTT. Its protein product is CASSHGTGLNQPQHF.

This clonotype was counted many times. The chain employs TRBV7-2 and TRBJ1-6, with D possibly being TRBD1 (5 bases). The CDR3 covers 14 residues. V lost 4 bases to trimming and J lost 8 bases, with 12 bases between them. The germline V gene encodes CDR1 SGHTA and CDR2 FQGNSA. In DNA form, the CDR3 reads TGTGCCAGCAGCTGGCAGGGCGCGTATTCACCCCTCCACTTT. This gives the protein CASSWQGAYSPLHF.

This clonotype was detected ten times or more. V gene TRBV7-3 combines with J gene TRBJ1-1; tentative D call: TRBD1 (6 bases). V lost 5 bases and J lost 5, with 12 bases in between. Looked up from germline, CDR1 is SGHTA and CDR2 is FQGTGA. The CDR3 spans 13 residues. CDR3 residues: CASSLIQGTEAFF. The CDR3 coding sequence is TGTGCCAGCAGCCTTATCCAGGGGACTGAAGCTTTCTTT. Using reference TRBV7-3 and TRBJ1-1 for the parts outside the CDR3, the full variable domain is GAGVSQTPSNKVTEKGKYVELRCDPISGHTALYWYRQSLGQGPEFLIYFQGTGAADDSGLPNDRFFAVRPEGSVSTLKIQRTERGDSAVYLCASSLIQGTEAFFGQGTRLTVV.

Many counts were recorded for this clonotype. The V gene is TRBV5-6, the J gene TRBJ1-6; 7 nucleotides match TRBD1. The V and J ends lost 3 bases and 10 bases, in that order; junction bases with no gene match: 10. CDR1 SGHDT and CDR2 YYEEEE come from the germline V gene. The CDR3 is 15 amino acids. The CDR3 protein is CASSSAPGQTSPLHF. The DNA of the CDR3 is TGTGCCAGCAGCTCAGCCCCGGGACAGACCTCACCCCTCCACTTT.

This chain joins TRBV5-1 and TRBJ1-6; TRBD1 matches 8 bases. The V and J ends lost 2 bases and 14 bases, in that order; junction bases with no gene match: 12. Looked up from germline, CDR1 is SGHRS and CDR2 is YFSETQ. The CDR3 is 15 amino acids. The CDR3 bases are TGCGCCAGCAGCTTACAGGACAGGGCAGCCGGGGCCCTCCACTTT. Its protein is CASSLQDRAAGALHF.

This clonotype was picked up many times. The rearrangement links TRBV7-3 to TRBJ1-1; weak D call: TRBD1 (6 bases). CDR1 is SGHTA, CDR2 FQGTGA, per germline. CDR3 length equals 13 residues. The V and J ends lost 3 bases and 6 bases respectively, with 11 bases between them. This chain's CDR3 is CASSLIQGAEAFF. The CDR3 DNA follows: TGTGCCAGCAGCTTGATACAGGGCGCTGAAGCTTTCTTT.

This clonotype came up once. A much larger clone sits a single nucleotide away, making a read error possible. This CDR3 is CATSRVGGGRLASNKPQHF. In DNA form, the CDR3 reads TGTGCCACCAGCAGAGTAGGTGGGGGGCGCTTGGCGAGCAATAAGCCCCAGCATTTT. The chain couples TRBV15 to TRBJ1-5; TRBD1 is a possible D gene (6 bases). This CDR3 contains 19 residues. In germline, CDR1 is LNHNV, CDR2 YYDKDF (reference sequence). Based on the CDR3 plus reference TRBV15 and TRBJ1-5, the full variable domain is DAMVIQNPRYQVTQFGKPVTLSCSQTLNHNVMYWYQQKSSQAPKLLFHYYDKDFNNEADTPDNFQSRRPNTSFCFLDIRSPGLGDTAMYLCATSRVGGGRLASNKPQHFGDGTRLSIL.

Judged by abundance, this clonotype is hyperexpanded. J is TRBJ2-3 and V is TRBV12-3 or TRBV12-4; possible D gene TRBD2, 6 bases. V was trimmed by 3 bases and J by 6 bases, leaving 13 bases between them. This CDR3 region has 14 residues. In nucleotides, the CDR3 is TGTGCCAGCAGTTTGGGCGGGGTAGGGGATACGCAGTATTTT. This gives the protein CASSLGGVGDTQYF.

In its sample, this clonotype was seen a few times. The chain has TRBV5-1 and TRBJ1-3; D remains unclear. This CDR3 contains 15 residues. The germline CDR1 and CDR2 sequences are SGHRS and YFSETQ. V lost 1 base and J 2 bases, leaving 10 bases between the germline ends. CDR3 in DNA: TGCGCCAGCAGCTTGTATCCCGGCACTGGAAACACCATATATTTT. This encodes CASSLYPGTGNTIYF. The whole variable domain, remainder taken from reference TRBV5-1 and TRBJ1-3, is KAGVTQTPRYLIKTRGQQVTLSCSPISGHRSVSWYQQTPGQGLQFLFEYFSETQRNKGNFPGRFSGRQFSNSRSEMNVSTLELGDSALYLCASSLYPGTGNTIYFGEGSWLTVV.

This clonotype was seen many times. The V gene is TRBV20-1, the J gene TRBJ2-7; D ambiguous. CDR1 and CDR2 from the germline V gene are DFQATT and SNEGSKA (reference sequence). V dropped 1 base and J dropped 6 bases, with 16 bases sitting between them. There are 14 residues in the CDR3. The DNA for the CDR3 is TGCAGTGCTAGAGGAGGCGCAGGTGGCACCGAGCAGTACTTC. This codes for CSARGGAGGTEQYF.

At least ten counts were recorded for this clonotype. This chain's CDR3 is CASSSQRARGGETQYF. CDR3 coding DNA: TGTGCCAGCAGCTCCCAGAGGGCTAGGGGGGGAGAGACCCAGTACTTC. The V gene is TRBV11-2, the J gene TRBJ2-5, with TRBD2 as a possible D gene (7 bases). Germline V gene data show CDR1 as SGHAT and CDR2 as FQNNGV. Trimming cost V 4 bases and J 4 bases, with 19 bases left between them. The CDR3 covers 16 residues.

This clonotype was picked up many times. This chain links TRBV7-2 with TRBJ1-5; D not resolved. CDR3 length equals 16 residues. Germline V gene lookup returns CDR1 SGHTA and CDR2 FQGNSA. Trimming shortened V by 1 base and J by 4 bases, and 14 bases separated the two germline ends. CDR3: CASSLGAGRPNQPQHF. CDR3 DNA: TGTGCCAGCAGCTTAGGTGCAGGAAGACCAAATCAGCCCCAGCATTTT.

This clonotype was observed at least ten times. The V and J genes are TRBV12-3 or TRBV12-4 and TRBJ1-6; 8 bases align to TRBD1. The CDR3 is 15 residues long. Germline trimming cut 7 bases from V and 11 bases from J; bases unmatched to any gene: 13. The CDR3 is CASTSQGAVGTPLHF. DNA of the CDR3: TGTGCCAGCACCAGCCAGGGGGCAGTTGGTACACCCCTCCACTTT.

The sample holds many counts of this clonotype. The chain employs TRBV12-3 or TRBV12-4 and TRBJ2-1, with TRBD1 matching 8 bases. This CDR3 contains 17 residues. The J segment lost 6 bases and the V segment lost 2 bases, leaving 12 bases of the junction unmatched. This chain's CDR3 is CASSLKVLGQGGNEQFF. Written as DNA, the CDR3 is TGTGCCAGCAGTTTAAAGGTACTCGGACAGGGCGGCAATGAGCAGTTCTTC.

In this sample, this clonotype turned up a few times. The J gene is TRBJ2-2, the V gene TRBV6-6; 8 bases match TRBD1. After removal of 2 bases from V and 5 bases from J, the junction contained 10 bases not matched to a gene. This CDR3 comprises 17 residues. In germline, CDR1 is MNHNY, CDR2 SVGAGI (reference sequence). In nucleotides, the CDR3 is TGTGCCAGCAGTTACCCCTCTGGCAGGGGGCGAACCGGGGAGCTGTTTTTT. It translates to CASSYPSGRGRTGELFF.

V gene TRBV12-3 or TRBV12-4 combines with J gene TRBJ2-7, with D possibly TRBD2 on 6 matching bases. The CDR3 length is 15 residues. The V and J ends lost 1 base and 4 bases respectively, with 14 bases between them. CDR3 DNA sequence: TGTGCCAGCAGTTTAGAGGCCGGGGGTGGGTACGAGCAGTACGTC. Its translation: CASSLEAGGGYEQYV.